A selection of T cell receptor beta chains follows, all from one sample in a study of control samples from healthy donors and cancer patients. The protocol was immunoSEQ multiplex PCR, while the TCRdb copy is restricted to in-frame clones and leaves out a portion. This sample has 20,000 to 25,000 clones, with approximately 80% found just once. The source material was PBMCs. These TCRs come from a man between 60 and 75 years old with head and neck cancer. Both conserved end residues are part of each CDR3. D genes are given only for firm matches. Clone size, where shown, is once, few, many, or a class for clones that have expanded.

V gene: TRBV19; clone size: -; D gene: TRBD1; CDR3 length: 17; J gene: TRBJ2-7; CDR3 protein: CASSIVYRDRRFYEQYF; CDR3 DNA: TGTGCCAGTAGTATAGTTTATCGGGACAGGCGATTTTACGAGCAGTACTTC
V gene: TRBV6-5; clone size: -; D gene: -; CDR3 length: 14; J gene: TRBJ2-3; CDR3 protein: CASSYKFGADTQYF; CDR3 DNA: TGTGCCAGCAGTTACAAATTCGGTGCAGATACGCAGTATTTT
V gene: TRBV5-4; clone size: -; D gene: -; CDR3 length: 14; J gene: TRBJ2-1; CDR3 protein: CASSPDGSYNEQFF; CDR3 DNA: TGTGCCAGCAGCCCGGACGGATCCTACAATGAGCAGTTCTTC
V gene: TRBV7-6; clone size: -; D gene: TRBD2; CDR3 length: 16; J gene: TRBJ2-1; CDR3 protein: CASSLATSGVYNEQFF; CDR3 DNA: TGTGCCAGCAGCTTAGCGACTAGCGGGGTTTACAATGAGCAGTTCTTC
V gene: TRBV12-1; clone size: -; D gene: -; CDR3 length: 17; J gene: TRBJ2-2; CDR3 protein: CASSRLLAIRVLGELFF; CDR3 DNA: TGTGCCAGCAGCCGCTTGCTAGCGATAAGAGTGTTGGGGGAGCTGTTTTTT
V gene: TRBV7-8; clone size: -; D gene: TRBD2; CDR3 length: 18; J gene: TRBJ2-1; CDR3 protein: CASSLIPLREGYYNEQFF; CDR3 DNA: TGTGCCAGCAGCTTAATTCCCCTGCGGGAGGGTTATTACAATGAGCAGTTCTTC
V gene: TRBV19; clone size: medium-sized; D gene: TRBD1; CDR3 length: 13; J gene: TRBJ2-7; CDR3 protein: CASSYGQGKEQYF; CDR3 DNA: TGTGCCAGTAGTTACGGACAGGGCAAAGAGCAGTACTTC
V gene: TRBV18; clone size: -; D gene: -; CDR3 length: 11; J gene: TRBJ2-1; CDR3 protein: CASSQLDEQFF; CDR3 DNA: TGTGCCAGCTCGCAACTAGATGAGCAGTTCTTC
V gene: TRBV19; clone size: few; D gene: -; CDR3 length: 14; J gene: TRBJ1-5; CDR3 protein: CASRRTVSNQPQHF; CDR3 DNA: TGTGCCAGTAGGAGGACGGTTAGCAATCAGCCCCAGCATTTT
V gene: TRBV19; clone size: -; D gene: TRBD1; CDR3 length: 15; J gene: TRBJ1-1; CDR3 protein: CASMGWWTGASEAFF; CDR3 DNA: TGTGCCAGTATGGGGTGGTGGACAGGGGCGAGTGAAGCTTTCTTT